A selection of T cell receptor beta chains follows, all from one sample in a study of blood T cell repertoires in COVID-19. The data were produced by immunoSEQ multiplex PCR, yet TCRdb's version contains in-frame clones alone and is incomplete. The repertoire holds 150,000 to 160,000 clones, about 83% seen once, with about 12% in the top ten. The specimen sequenced was peripheral blood. The receptors were gathered from a woman aged 60 to 75 with COVID-19, enrolled during active disease. Each CDR3 is given without its conserved first and last residue. Each record gives: V gene, clone size, J gene, D gene, CDR3 protein. The D gene is left open where the match is weak. Rows may omit the clone size; those that give it use once, few, many or a size class.

TRBV7-9	NA	TRBJ1-5	NA	ASSLDRKPQH
TRBV1	NA	TRBJ2-3	NA	TSSLYRGGADTQY
TRBV19	NA	TRBJ1-3	NA	ASSLGAYGGNTIY
TRBV12-5	few	TRBJ1-5	TRBD1	ASEGTAALLGGQPQH
TRBV19	NA	TRBJ2-3	NA	ASSIVQATDTQY
TRBV7-9	NA	TRBJ2-3	NA	ASSLDRGSGVTDTQY
TRBV5-1	few	TRBJ2-5	TRBD1	ASSLEGAETQY
TRBV3-1/TRBV3-2	NA	TRBJ1-5	NA	ASSLGLALPHQPQH
TRBV9	NA	TRBJ2-5	TRBD2	ASSPQGLAEETQY
TRBV6-5	NA	TRBJ1-5	NA	ASSYSFGNQPQH
TRBV5-1	NA	TRBJ1-1	TRBD1	ASTTGTVNTEAF
TRBV11-1	NA	TRBJ1-2	TRBD1	ASSLSGQGGT
TRBV29-1	NA	TRBJ2-3	NA	SVGWGSTDTQY
TRBV6-5	once	TRBJ1-3	TRBD1	ASDRGRGGNTIY
TRBV4-1	NA	TRBJ1-2	TRBD1	ASSQGDRSYGYT
TRBV28	few	TRBJ1-5	NA	ASSEGGGDQPQH
TRBV27	NA	TRBJ1-2	TRBD1	ASSPLTGASYGYT
TRBV7-8	NA	TRBJ2-5	TRBD1	ASSLTGTDFETQY
TRBV30	NA	TRBJ2-3	TRBD2	AWSSVSGFTDTQY
TRBV10-3	NA	TRBJ2-3	NA	ATALELSHTDTQY
TRBV18	NA	TRBJ2-5	NA	ASSPTEETQY
TRBV9	NA	TRBJ2-1	TRBD2	ASSTRTSGGYNEQF
TRBV4-1	few	TRBJ1-1	NA	ASSQSQGLNTEAF
TRBV7-3	NA	TRBJ2-1	NA	ASSKRGSGFSNEQF
TRBV11-2	NA	TRBJ2-5	TRBD1	ASSLARTGRETQY
TRBV5-4	NA	TRBJ1-2	NA	ASSPSGVNYGYT
TRBV6-5	NA	TRBJ1-3	TRBD1	ASSQGALGNTIY
TRBV11-3	NA	TRBJ1-1	NA	ASSLPGNTEAF
TRBV18	NA	TRBJ1-1	NA	ASSPKTGGNTEAF
TRBV5-6	few	TRBJ1-2	TRBD1	ASSLTGEGYGYT
TRBV13	NA	TRBJ1-2	NA	ASSLGGSGYGYT
TRBV4-1	NA	TRBJ2-1	TRBD2	ASSQRSGGSYNEQF
TRBV7-9	NA	TRBJ2-1	NA	ASSSPGASYNEQF
TRBV5-6	NA	TRBJ1-5	NA	ASSLTPSGQPQH
TRBV19	NA	TRBJ1-6	NA	ASSISSGTPLH
TRBV2	many	TRBJ2-1	TRBD1	ASSSTRTGKQF
TRBV12-5	once	TRBJ2-2	TRBD2	ASAPSGSQNTGELF
TRBV5-8	NA	TRBJ2-1	TRBD1	ASSQGQGAWNEQF
TRBV18	NA	TRBJ2-5	TRBD2	ASSESGRQETQY
TRBV6-6	NA	TRBJ1-6	NA	ASSPGYGGSSYNSPLH
TRBV9	few	TRBJ2-1	TRBD1	ASSERLRGSYNEQF
TRBV30	few	TRBJ1-5	TRBD1	AWSRVTGAGVYSNQPQH
TRBV7-9	NA	TRBJ2-7	TRBD2	ASSRGLAGSYEQY
TRBV21-1	few	TRBJ1-1	NA	ASSKDGRTGTEAF
TRBV2	NA	TRBJ1-6	TRBD1	ASSGQGGHNSPLH
TRBV19	NA	TRBJ1-5	TRBD1	ASSPGTGYRGRNQPQH
TRBV18	NA	TRBJ1-6	NA	ASSPPRTDSPLH
TRBV11-2	NA	TRBJ1-6	NA	ASRAGDSPLH
TRBV24-1	NA	TRBJ2-6	TRBD1	ATSEAGTGASGANVLT
TRBV5-1	NA	TRBJ2-3	TRBD2	ASSLIAGASDTQY
TRBV18	NA	TRBJ1-6	NA	ASSPQGSGNSPLH
TRBV7-8	NA	TRBJ1-3	TRBD1	ASTIRGGKGNTIY